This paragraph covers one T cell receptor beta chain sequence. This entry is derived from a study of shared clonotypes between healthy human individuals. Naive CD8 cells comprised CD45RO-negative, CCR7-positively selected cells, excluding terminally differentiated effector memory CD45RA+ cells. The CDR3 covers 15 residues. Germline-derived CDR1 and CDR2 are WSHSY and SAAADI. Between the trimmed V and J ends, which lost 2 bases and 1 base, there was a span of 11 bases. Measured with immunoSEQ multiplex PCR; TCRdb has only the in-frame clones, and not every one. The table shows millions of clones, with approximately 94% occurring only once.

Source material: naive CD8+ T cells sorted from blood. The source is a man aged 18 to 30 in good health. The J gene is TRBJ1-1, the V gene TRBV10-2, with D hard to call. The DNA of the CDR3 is TGCGCCAGCAGTGAGCGGTCTTTGGGGAACACTGAAGCTTTCTTT. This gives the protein CASSERSLGNTEAFF.